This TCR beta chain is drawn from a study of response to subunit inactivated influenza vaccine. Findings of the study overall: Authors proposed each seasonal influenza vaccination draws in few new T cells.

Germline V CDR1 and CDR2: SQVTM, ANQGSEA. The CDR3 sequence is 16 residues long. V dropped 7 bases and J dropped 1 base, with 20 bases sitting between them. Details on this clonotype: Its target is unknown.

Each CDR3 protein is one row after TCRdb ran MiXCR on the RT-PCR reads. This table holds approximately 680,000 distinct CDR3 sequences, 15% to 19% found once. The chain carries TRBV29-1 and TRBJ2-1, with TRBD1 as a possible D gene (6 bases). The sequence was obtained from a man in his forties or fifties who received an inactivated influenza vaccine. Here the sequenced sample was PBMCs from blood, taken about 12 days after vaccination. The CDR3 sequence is CSATRRQQGSYNEQFF. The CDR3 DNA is TGCAGCGCCACGCGACGTCAGCAGGGGTCCTACAATGAGCAGTTCTTC.